Below, 2 T cell receptor beta chains from the same sample are listed, as sequenced in a study of blood T cell repertoires in COVID-19 (dated by TCRdb to the early 2020s). Library prep was done by the immunoSEQ multiplex PCR assay. Held by TCRdb, this immuneACCESS table contains in-frame sequences only and omits some clones. Under half of the omission traces to an unresolved V gene where checked; the cause of the rest is unknown. This sample holds roughly 41,000 clones; roughly 70% were observed only once. The ten top clones hold about 10% of the sample. The sequencing input was peripheral blood. The receptors derive from a man between 65 and 85 years old with COVID-19, enrolled during active disease.

The chain combines TRBV2 with TRBJ1-5, with 11 bases fitting TRBD1. Germline V gene sequence: CDR1 SNHLY, CDR2 FYNNEI. With 5 bases clipped from V and 0 bases from J, the junction kept 9 bases outside the gene matches. The CDR3 runs 18 residues. The CDR3 is CASSFPGTGGSSNQPQHF. DNA of the CDR3: TGTGCCAGCAGTTTTCCCGGGACAGGGGGATCTAGCAATCAGCCCCAGCATTTT.

This sequence joins TRBV5-1 and TRBJ2-1, with 13 bases lining up with TRBD2. The CDR3 is 16 amino acids. The germline V gene has CDR1 SGHRS and CDR2 YFSETQ. Trimming at V came to 0 bases and at J to 6 bases, leaving 3 bases not matched to a gene. CDR3 amino acids: CASSLVGTSGVNEQFF. In nucleotides, the CDR3 is TGCGCCAGCAGCTTGGTCGGGACTAGCGGGGTCAATGAGCAGTTCTTC. The whole variable domain, filled in from reference TRBV5-1 and TRBJ2-1, reads KAGVTQTPRYLIKTRGQQVTLSCSPISGHRSVSWYQQTPGQGLQFLFEYFSETQRNKGNFPGRFSGRQFSNSRSEMNVSTLELGDSALYLCASSLVGTSGVNEQFFGPGTRLTVL.